Below, one T cell receptor (beta chain) is given with its context. The data were taken from a study of T cell changes during pregnancy in multiple sclerosis. This CDR3 has 14 amino acids. V shed 4 bases and J 8 bases; nucleotides not matched to a gene: 6. Germline-derived CDR1 and CDR2 are MRHNA and SNTAGT. Sequenced by immunoSEQ multiplex PCR; TCRdb stores in-frame clones only, minus some. In the table there are 35,000 to 45,000 clones, almost 95% of which are singletons. The sequence was obtained from a female donor with multiple sclerosis, enrolled in a pregnancy study. The sequenced sample consisted of peripheral blood. The chain combines TRBV6-4 with TRBJ2-1; 9 nucleotides agree with TRBD2. The CDR3 DNA reads as TGTGCCAGCAGTGCAGGGCGGGAGGGAGATGAGCAGTTCTTC. It encodes CASSAGREGDEQFF.